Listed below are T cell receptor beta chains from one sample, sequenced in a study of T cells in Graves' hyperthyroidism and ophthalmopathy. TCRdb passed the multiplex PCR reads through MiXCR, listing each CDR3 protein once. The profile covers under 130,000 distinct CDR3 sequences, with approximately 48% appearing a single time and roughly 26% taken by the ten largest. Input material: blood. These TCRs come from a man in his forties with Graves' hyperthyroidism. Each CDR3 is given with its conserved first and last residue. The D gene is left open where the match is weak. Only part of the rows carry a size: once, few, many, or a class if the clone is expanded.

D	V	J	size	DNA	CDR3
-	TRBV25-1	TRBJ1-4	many	TGTGCCAGCGGGAGCTTAACTAATGAAAAACTGTTTTTT	CASGSLTNEKLFF
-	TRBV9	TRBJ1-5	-	TGTGCCAGCAGCGTAGACGAGGTCAACTATGGCAATCAGCCCCAGCATTTT	CASSVDEVNYGNQPQHF
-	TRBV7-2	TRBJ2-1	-	TGTGCCAGCTCACGAGCCCCTGGGGACAATGAGCAGTTCTTC	CASSRAPGDNEQFF
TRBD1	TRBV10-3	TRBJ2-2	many	TGTGCCATCAGGCGACAGGGGGCGAACACCGGGGAGCTGTTTTTT	CAIRRQGANTGELFF
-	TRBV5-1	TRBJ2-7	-	TGCGCCAGCCGCGGGATTGCACCTCCGTGCTCCTACGAGCAGTACTTC	CASRGIAPPCSYEQYF
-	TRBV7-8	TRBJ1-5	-	TGTGCTAGAGAATTTACAGGGACGAGTAGCCAGCCCCAGCATTTT	CAREFTGTSSQPQHF
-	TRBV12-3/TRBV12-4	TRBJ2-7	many	TGTGCCAGCAGTTTAGGGGGACCAGGGACCGAGCAGTACTTC	CASSLGGPGTEQYF
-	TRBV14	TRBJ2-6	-	TGTGCCAGCAGCCAAGCGATTACCTCTTGGGCCAACGTCCTGACTTTC	CASSQAITSWANVLTF
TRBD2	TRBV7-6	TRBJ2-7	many	TGTGCCAGCAGCTTATTAGCGGGTTACGAGCAGTACTTC	CASSLLAGYEQYF
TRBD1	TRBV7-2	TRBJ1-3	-	TGTGCTCGAAAAGGACAGGGGGCGGGTGGAAACACCATATATTTT	CARKGQGAGGNTIYF
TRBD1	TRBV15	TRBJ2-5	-	TGTGCCACCAGCAGGCTTGACAGGGTTGAGACCCAGTACTTC	CATSRLDRVETQYF
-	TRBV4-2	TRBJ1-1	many	TGTGCCAGCAGCCAAGTTGTCGGCTTGAACACTGAAGCTTTCTTT	CASSQVVGLNTEAFF
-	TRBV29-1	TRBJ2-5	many	TGCAGCGGGAGAGGCGGTCAAGAGACCCAGTACTTC	CSGRGGQETQYF
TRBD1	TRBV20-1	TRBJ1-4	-	TGCAGCAAACAGGGGAATGAAAAACTGTTCTTT	CSKQGNEKLFF
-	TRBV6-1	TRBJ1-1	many	TGTGCCAGCAGTGAGTCCCGGGGTGAAGCTTTCTTT	CASSESRGEAFF
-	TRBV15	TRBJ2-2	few	TGTGCCACCAGCAGAGGAATAACCTTT	CATSRGITF
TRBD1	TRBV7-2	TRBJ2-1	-	TGTGCCAGCAGCACCGACAGGGGCTTGAGGGAGCAGTTCTTC	CASSTDRGLREQFF
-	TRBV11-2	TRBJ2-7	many	TGTGCCAGCAGCTTACGTACAGCCTACGAGCAGTACTTC	CASSLRTAYEQYF
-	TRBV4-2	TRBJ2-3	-	TGTGCCAGCAGCCAAGGACCGCTCCGTGGAGATACGCAGTATTTT	CASSQGPLRGDTQYF
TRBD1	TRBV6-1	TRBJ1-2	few	TGTGCCATCAGTGCGATGGACAGGGGACTTAACTATGGCTACACCTTC	CAISAMDRGLNYGYTF
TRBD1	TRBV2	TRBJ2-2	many	TGTGCCAGCAGTGGACAGGGGCGGAACACCGGGGAGCTGTTTTTT	CASSGQGRNTGELFF
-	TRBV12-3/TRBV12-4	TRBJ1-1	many	TGTGCCAGCACCTCACAGGAGGCGACTGAAGCTTTCTTT	CASTSQEATEAFF
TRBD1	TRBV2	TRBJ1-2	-	TGTGCCAGCTCGGCAGGGACAGGGGACTATGGCTACACCTTC	CASSAGTGDYGYTF
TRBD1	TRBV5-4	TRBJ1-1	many	TGTGCCAGCAGCTTAACAGGGGGTCTCGGAACTGAAGCTTTCTTT	CASSLTGGLGTEAFF
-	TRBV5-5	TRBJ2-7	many	TGTGCCAGCAGCTTGGGCCCCTCCGGAACCTTGTACGAGCAGTACTTC	CASSLGPSGTLYEQYF
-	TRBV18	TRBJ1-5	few	TGTGCCAGCTCAGGGACCCTCGGCGGCAATCAGCCCCAGCATTTT	CASSGTLGGNQPQHF